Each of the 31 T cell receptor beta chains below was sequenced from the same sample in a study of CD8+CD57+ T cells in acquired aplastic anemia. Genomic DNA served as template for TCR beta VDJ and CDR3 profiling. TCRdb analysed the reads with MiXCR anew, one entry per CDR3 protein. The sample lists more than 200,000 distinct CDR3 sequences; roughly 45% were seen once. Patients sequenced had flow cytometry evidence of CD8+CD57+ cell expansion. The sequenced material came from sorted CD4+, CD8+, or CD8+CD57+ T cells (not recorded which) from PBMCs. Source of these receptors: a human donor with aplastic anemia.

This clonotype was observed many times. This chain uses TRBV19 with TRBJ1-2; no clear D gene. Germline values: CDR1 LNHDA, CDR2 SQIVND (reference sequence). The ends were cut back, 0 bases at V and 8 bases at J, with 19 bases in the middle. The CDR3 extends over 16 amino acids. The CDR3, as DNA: TGTGCCAGTAGTATAGAGGGCTTAATAGCAACTTCAGGCTACACCTTC. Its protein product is CASSIEGLIATSGYTF.

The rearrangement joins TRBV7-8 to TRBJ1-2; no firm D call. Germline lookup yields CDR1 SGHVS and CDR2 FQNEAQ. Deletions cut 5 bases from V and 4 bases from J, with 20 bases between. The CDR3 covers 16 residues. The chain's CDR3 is CASSPYSGLGSYGYTF. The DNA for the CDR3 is TGTGCCAGCAGCCCATACTCCGGACTAGGGAGCTATGGCTACACCTTC.

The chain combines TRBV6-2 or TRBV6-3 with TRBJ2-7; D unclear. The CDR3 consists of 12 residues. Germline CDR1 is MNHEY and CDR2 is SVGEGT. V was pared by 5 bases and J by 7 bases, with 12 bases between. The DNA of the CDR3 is TGTGCCAGCAGTGCTCCGTCTCGGGAGCAGTACTTC. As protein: CASSAPSREQYF.

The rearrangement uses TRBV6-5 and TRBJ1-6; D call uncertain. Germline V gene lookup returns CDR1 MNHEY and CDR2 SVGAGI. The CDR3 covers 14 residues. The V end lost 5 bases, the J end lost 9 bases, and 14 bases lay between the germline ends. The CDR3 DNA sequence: TGTGCCAGCAGTGAAGCGGCACAAAGTTCACCCCTCCACTTT. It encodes CASSEAAQSSPLHF.

The CDR3 region has the DNA TGCGCCAGCAGCTTGGTGGCGGGAGGGGGGTACGAGCAGTACTTC. This translates into CASSLVAGGGYEQYF. This sequence joins TRBV5-1 and TRBJ2-7; 9 bases are shared with TRBD2. Germline V gene data show CDR1 as SGHRS and CDR2 as YFSETQ. Unmatched junction bases numbered 5, after V lost 0 bases and J lost 4 bases. The CDR3 runs 15 residues.

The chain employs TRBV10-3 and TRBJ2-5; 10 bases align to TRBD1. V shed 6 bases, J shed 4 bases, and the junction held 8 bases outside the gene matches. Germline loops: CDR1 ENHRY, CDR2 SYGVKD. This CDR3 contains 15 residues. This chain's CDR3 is CAISRTGGGRETQYF. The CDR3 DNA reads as TGTGCCATCAGCCGGACAGGGGGGGGGCGAGAGACCCAGTACTTC.

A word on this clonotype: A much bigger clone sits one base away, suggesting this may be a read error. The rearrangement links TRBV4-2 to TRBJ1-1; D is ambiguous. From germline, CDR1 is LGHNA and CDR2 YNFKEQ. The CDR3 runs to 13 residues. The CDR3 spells CACSHNPTTEAFF. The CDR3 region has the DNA TGTGCCTGCAGCCACAACCCCACGACAGAAGCTTTCTTT.

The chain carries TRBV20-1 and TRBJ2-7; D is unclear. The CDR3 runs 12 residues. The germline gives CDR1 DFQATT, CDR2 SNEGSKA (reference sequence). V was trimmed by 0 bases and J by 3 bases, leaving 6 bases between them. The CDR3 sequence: CSARDRLYEQYF. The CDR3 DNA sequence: TGCAGTGCTAGAGATCGGCTCTACGAGCAGTACTTC.

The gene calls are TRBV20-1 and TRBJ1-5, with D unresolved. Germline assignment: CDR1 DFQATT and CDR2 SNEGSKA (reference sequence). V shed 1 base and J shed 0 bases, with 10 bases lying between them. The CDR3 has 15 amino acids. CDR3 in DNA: TGCAGTGCTAGAGTGGCCACCTCTAGCAATCAGCCCCAGCATTTT. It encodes CSARVATSSNQPQHF.

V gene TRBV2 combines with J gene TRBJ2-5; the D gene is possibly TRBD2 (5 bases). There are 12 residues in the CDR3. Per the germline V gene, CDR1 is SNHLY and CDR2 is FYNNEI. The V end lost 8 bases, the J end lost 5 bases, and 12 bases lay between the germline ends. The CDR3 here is CASGRGKETQYF. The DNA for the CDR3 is TGTGCCAGCGGGCGAGGGAAGGAGACCCAGTACTTC. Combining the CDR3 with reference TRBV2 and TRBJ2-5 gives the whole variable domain EPEVTQTPSHQVTQMGQEVILRCVPISNHLYFYWYRQILGQKVEFLVSFYNNEISEKSEIFDDQFSVERPDGSNFTLKIRSTKLEDSAMYFCASGRGKETQYFGPGTRLLVL.

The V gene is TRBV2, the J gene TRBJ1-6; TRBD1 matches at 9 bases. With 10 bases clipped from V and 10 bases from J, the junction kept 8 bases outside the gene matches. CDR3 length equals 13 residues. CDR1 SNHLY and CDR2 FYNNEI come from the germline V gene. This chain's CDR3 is CATGQGGGSPLHF. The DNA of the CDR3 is TGTGCCACGGGACAGGGAGGGGGATCACCCCTCCACTTT.

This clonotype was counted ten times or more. The CDR3: CASSPAGFADTQYF. CDR3 DNA sequence: TGTGCCAGCAGCCCCGCAGGGTTTGCAGATACGCAGTATTTT. The genes are TRBV11-2 and TRBJ2-3; perhaps TRBD1 as D (5 bases). V was trimmed by 5 bases and J by 4 bases, leaving 13 bases between them. The CDR3 loop spans 14 amino acids. Germline assignment: CDR1 SGHAT and CDR2 FQNNGV.

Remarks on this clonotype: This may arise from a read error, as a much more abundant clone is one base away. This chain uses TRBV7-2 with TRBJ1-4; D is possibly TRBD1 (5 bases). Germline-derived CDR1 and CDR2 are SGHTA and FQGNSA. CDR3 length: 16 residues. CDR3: CASSLGGGTVNEKLVF. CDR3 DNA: TGTGCCAGCAGCTTAGGAGGCGGGACGGTGAATGAAAAACTGGTTTTT.

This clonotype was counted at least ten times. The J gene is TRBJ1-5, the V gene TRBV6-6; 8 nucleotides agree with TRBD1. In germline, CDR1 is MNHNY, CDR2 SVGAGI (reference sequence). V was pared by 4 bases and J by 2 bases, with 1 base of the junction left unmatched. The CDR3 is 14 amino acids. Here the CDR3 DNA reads TGTGCCAGCAGTTCGACAGGGGGCAATCAGCCCCAGCATTTT. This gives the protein CASSSTGGNQPQHF.

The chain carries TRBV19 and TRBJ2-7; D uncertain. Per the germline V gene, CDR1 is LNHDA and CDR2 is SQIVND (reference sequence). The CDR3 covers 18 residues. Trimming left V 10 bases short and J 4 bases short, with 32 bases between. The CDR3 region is CANSDKWAKGCFSYEQYF. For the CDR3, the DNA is TGTGCCAACAGTGACAAATGGGCAAAGGGCTGTTTTTCTTACGAGCAGTACTTC.

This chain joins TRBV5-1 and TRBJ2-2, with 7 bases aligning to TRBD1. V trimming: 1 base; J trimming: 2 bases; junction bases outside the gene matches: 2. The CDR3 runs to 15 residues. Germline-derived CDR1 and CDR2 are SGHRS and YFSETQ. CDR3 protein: CASSLWTGNTGELFF. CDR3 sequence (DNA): TGCGCCAGCAGCTTGTGGACAGGCAACACCGGGGAGCTGTTTTTT.

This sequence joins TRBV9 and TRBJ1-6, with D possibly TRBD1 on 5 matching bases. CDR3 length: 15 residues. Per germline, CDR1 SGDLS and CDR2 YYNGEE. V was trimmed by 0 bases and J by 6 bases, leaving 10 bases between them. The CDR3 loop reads CASSVVGTPNSPLHF. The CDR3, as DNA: TGTGCCAGCAGCGTAGTTGGGACCCCTAATTCACCCCTCCACTTT.

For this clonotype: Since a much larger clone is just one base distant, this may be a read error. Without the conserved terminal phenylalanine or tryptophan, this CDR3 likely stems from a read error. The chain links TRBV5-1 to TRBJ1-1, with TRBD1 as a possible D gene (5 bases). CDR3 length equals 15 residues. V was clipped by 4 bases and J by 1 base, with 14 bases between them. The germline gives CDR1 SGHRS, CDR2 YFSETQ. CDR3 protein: CASSVSGGSNTEAFL. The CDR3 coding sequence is TGCGCCAGCAGCGTGTCCGGGGGGTCGAACACTGAAGCTTTCCTT.

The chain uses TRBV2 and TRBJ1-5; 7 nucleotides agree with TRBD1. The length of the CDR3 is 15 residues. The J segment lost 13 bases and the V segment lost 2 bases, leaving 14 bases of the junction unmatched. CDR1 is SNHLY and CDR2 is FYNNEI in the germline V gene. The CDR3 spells CASSEQTGFISNQHF. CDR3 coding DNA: TGTGCCAGCAGTGAACAGACAGGGTTTATTAGCAATCAGCATTTT.

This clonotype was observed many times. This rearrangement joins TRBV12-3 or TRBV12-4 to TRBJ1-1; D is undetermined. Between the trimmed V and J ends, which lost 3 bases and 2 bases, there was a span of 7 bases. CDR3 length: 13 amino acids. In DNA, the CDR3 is TGTGCCAGCAGTTTTCGGCCAAACACTGAAGCTTTCTTT. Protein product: CASSFRPNTEAFF.

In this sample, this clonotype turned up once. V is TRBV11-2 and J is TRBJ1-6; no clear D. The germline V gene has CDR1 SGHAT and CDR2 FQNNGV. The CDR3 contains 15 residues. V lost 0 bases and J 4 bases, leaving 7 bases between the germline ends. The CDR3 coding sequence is TGTGCCAGCAGCTTAGATACGGATTATAATTCACCCCTCCACTTT. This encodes CASSLDTDYNSPLHF.

The CDR3 loop reads CASRTGQGNTIYF. The CDR3 nucleotides are TGTGCCTCCCGGACAGGGCAAGGAAACACCATATATTTT. The V and J genes are TRBV10-3 and TRBJ1-3; 8 bases agree with TRBD1. Trimming cost V 11 bases and J 4 bases; bases outside gene matches: 7. The CDR3 has 13 residues. Germline V lookup: CDR1 ENHRY, CDR2 SYGVKD.

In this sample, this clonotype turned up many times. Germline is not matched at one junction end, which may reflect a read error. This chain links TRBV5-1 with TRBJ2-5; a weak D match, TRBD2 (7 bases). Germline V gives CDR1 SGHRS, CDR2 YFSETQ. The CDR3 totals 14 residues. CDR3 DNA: TGTGCCAGCAGCTTAGGGGGAGGGCAAGAGACCCAGTACTTC. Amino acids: CASSLGGGQETQYF.

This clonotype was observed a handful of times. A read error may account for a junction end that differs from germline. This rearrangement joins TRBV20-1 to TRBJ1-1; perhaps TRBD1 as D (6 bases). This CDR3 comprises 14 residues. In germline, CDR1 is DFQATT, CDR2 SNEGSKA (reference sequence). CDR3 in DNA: TGCAGTGCTAGACCCCCCACAGGGAACACTGAGGCTTTCTTT. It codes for CSARPPTGNTEAFF.

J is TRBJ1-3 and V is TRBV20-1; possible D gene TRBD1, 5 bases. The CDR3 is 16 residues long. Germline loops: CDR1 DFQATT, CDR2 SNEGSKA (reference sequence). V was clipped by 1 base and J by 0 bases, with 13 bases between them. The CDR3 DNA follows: TGCAGTGCTAGAGTGGGGGGGAGGGGCTCTGGAAACACCATATATTTT. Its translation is CSARVGGRGSGNTIYF.

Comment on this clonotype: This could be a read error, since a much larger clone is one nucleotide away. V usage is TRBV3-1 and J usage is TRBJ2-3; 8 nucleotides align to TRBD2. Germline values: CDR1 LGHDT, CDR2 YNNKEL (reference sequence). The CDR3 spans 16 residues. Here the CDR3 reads CTSSSLYGGGTDTQYF. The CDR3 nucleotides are TGTACCAGCAGCTCTCTTTACGGGGGGGGGACAGATACGCAGTATTTT.

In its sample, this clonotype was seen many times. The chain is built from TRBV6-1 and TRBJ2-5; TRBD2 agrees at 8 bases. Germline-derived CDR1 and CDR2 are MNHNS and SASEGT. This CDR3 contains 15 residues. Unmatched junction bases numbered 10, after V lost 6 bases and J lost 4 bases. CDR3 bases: TGTGCCAGCAGCCTAAGACGGGGGGGCCGAGAGACCCAGTACTTC. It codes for CASSLRRGGRETQYF.

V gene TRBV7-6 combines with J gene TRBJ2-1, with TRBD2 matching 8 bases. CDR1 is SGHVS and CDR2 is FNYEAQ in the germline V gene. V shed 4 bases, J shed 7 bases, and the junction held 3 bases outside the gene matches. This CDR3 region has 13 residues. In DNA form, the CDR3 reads TGTGCCAGCAGCTCAATAGCGGGAAATGAGCAGTTCTTC. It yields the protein CASSSIAGNEQFF.

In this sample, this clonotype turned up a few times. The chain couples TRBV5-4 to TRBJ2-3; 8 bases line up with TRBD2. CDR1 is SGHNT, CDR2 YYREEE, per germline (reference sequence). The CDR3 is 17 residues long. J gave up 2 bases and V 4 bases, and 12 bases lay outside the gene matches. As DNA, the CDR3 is TGTGCCAGCAGCCAGATGAAGCGGGGGACTAACACAGATACGCAGTATTTT. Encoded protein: CASSQMKRGTNTDTQYF. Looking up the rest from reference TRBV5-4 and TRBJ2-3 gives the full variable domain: ETGVTQSPTHLIKTRGQQVTLRCSSQSGHNTVSWYQQALGQGPQFIFQYYREEENGRGNFPPRFSGLQFPNYSSELNVNALELDDSALYLCASSQMKRGTNTDTQYFGPGTRLTVL.

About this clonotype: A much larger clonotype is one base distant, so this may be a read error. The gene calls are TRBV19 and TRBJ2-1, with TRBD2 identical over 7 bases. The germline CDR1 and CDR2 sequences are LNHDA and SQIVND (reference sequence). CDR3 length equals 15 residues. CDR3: CASSIAGGSYNEQLF. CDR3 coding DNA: TGTGCCAGTAGTATAGCGGGGGGATCCTACAATGAGCAGCTCTTC.

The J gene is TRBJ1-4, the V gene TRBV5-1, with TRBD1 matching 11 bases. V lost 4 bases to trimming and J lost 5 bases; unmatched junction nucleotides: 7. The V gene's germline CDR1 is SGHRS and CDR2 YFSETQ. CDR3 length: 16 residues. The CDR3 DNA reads TGCGCCAGCAGCCCTGGACAGGGGGCAAAGAATGAAAAACTGTTTTTT. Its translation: CASSPGQGAKNEKLFF.